A single sample is the source of the 16 T cell receptor beta chains below, sequenced in a study of blood T cell repertoires in COVID-19. Clones were sequenced by immunoSEQ multiplex PCR, and TCRdb holds only the in-frame ones, with some missing. The table lists some 200,000 clones, approximately 87% of them singletons, with roughly 9.8% in the top ten. The sequenced sample consisted of peripheral blood. These receptors all come from a woman aged 55-75 years with COVID-19, enrolled during active disease.

This rearrangement joins TRBV2 to TRBJ1-1; maybe TRBD1 (6 bases). The CDR3 contains 13 residues. Germline CDR1 is SNHLY and CDR2 is FYNNEI. V was pared by 5 bases and J by 3 bases, with 10 bases between. CDR3 coding DNA: TGTGCCAGCAGTCAACAGGGTTACACTGAAGCTTTCTTT. It codes for CASSQQGYTEAFF.

The chain combines TRBV7-2 with TRBJ2-7; no clear D gene. Trimming removed 3 bases at V and 6 bases at J, with 15 bases between. CDR1 and CDR2 (germline): SGHTA, FQGNSA. The CDR3 spans 14 residues. The CDR3 sequence: CASSFSTPLSEQYF. In nucleotides, the CDR3 is TGTGCCAGCAGCTTCTCTACCCCCCTTAGCGAGCAGTACTTC. The whole variable domain, remainder taken from reference TRBV7-2 and TRBJ2-7, is GAGVSQSPSNKVTEKGKDVELRCDPISGHTALYWYRQSLGQGLEFLIYFQGNSAPDKSGLPSDRFSAERTGGSVSTLTIQRTQQEDSAVYLCASSFSTPLSEQYFGPGTRLTVT.

The chain combines TRBV30 with TRBJ2-7, with 9 bases identical to TRBD2. Germline lookup yields CDR1 GTSNPN and CDR2 SVGIG (reference sequence). J gave up 1 base and V 3 bases, and 4 bases lay outside the gene matches. CDR3 length: 14 residues. The CDR3 nucleotides read TGTGCCTGGAGATTGAGCGGGAGGTCCTACGAGCAGTACTTC. It is translated as CAWRLSGRSYEQYF. The whole variable domain, remainder taken from reference TRBV30 and TRBJ2-7, is SQTIHQWPATLVQPVGSPLSLECTVEGTSNPNLYWYRQAAGRGLQLLFYSVGIGQISSEVPQNLSASRPQDRQFILSSKKLLLSDSGFYLCAWRLSGRSYEQYFGPGTRLTVT.

This clone came up once. The chain links TRBV6-5 to TRBJ1-6; 9 nucleotides match TRBD1. The V segment lost 5 bases and the J segment 10 bases; nucleotides outside the gene matches: 9. CDR1 is MNHEY and CDR2 is SVGAGI in the germline V gene. The length of the CDR3 is 15 residues. The CDR3 region has the DNA TGTGCCAGCAGTCCACGACGGACAGGGGTCTCACCCCTCCACTTT. This sequence encodes CASSPRRTGVSPLHF.

The chain recombines TRBV5-8 with TRBJ2-3; D call uncertain. Germline V CDR1 and CDR2: SGHTS, YDEGEE. This CDR3 spans 14 amino acids. Trimming took off 0 bases at V and 8 bases at J, with 13 bases between the two ends. In nucleotides, the CDR3 is TGTGCCAGCAGCTTGGCCCGAATAGTGAGTACGCAGTATTTT. It specifies CASSLARIVSTQYF.

V usage is TRBV29-1 and J usage is TRBJ2-3; 12 nucleotides line up with TRBD2. The ends lost 6 bases at V and 5 bases at J; junction bases unmatched: 6. Germline CDR1 reads SQVTM; CDR2 reads ANQGSEA. This CDR3 has 14 residues. This chain's CDR3 is CSVAPGLAGDTQYF. CDR3 bases: TGCAGCGTCGCGCCGGGACTAGCGGGAGATACGCAGTATTTT.

The chain has TRBV10-2 and TRBJ2-7; D is uncertain. Germline values: CDR1 WSHSY, CDR2 SAAADI. Trimming removed 10 bases at V and 5 bases at J, with 12 bases between. The CDR3 covers 11 residues. The CDR3 DNA reads as TGCGCCACTGGAGTAAACCACGAGCAGTACTTC. Protein sequence: CATGVNHEQYF.

V usage is TRBV24-1 and J usage is TRBJ1-4; D might be TRBD1 (5 bases). Trimming took 9 bases from V and 7 from J, leaving 11 bases between them. This CDR3 region has 12 residues. Germline values: CDR1 KGHDR, CDR2 SFDVKD. The CDR3 nucleotides are TGTGCCACCGCCGGGGGGGGTGAAAAACTGTTTTTT. Encoded protein: CATAGGGEKLFF.

The V gene is TRBV27, the J gene TRBJ1-4, with 7 bases fitting TRBD1. The CDR3 extends over 17 amino acids. The germline gives CDR1 MNHEY, CDR2 SMNVEV (reference sequence). Trimming cost V 6 bases and J 1 base; bases outside gene matches: 11. CDR3 in amino acids: CASRYRGRGLTNEKLFF. Here the CDR3 DNA reads TGTGCCAGCAGATACCGGGGCAGGGGGTTAACTAATGAAAAACTGTTTTTT. Full variable domain (outside the CDR3, taken from reference TRBV27 and TRBJ1-4): EAQVTQNPRYLITVTGKKLTVTCSQNMNHEYMSWYRQDPGLGLRQIYYSMNVEVTDKGDVPEGYKVSRKEKRNFPLILESPSPNQTSLYFCASRYRGRGLTNEKLFFGSGTQLSVL.

The chain is built from TRBV27 and TRBJ1-2, with 8 bases fitting TRBD1. The CDR3 runs 12 residues. V dropped 4 bases and J dropped 8; count of bases not matched to a gene: 3. Germline lookup yields CDR1 MNHEY and CDR2 SMNVEV (reference sequence). CDR3 sequence (DNA): TGTGCCAGCAGTTCGACAGGGGCCGGCTACACCTTC. It is translated as CASSSTGAGYTF.

This clone was picked up one time. V usage is TRBV7-9 and J usage is TRBJ2-1; possible D gene TRBD2, 5 bases. Trimming shortened V by 6 bases and J by 8 bases, and 11 bases separated the two germline ends. CDR1 and CDR2 from the germline V gene are SEHNR and FQNEAQ (reference sequence). The CDR3 consists of 12 residues. The CDR3 DNA is TGTGCCAGCAGAAATACGGGGTATGAGCAGTTCTTC. Translation gives CASRNTGYEQFF.

The J gene is TRBJ2-5, the V gene TRBV3-1 (or the pseudogene TRBV3-2); D gene ambiguous. Germline V lookup: CDR1 LGHDT, CDR2 YNNKEL (reference sequence). The length of the CDR3 is 14 residues. Between the trimmed V and J ends, which lost 0 bases and 1 base, there was a span of 6 bases. The DNA of the CDR3 is TGTGCCAGCAGCCAAGAGACTGTCCAAGAGACCCAGTACTTC. This gives the protein CASSQETVQETQYF.

The V call is TRBV13, the J call TRBJ2-3, with a tentative D call TRBD2 (5 bases). Germline V gene sequence: CDR1 PRHDT, CDR2 FYEKMQ (reference sequence). The CDR3 extends over 15 amino acids. Trimming took off 6 bases at V and 0 bases at J, with 13 bases between the two ends. CDR3 amino acids: CASRGSPLSTDTQYF. CDR3 bases: TGTGCCAGCAGGGGGAGCCCCCTTAGCACAGATACGCAGTATTTT.

The chain is built from TRBV6-6 and TRBJ2-2, with D possibly TRBD2 on 5 matching bases. Germline assignment: CDR1 MNHNY and CDR2 SVGAGI (reference sequence). This CDR3 has 14 residues. The V gene lost 6 bases and the J gene lost 3 bases, with 11 bases spanning the gap. The CDR3, as DNA: TGTGCCAGCAGCCCTCCGAGGGACACCGGGGAGCTGTTTTTT. Translated, it gives CASSPPRDTGELFF.

This chain connects TRBV6-5 to TRBJ1-5; 7 nucleotides agree with TRBD1. The CDR3 covers 15 residues. With V trimmed by 4 bases and J by 7 bases, 10 bases remained unmatched. CDR1 is MNHEY, CDR2 SVGAGI, per germline. The CDR3 is CASSFTTGSHQPQHF. DNA for the CDR3: TGTGCCAGCAGTTTCACGACAGGGTCTCACCAGCCCCAGCATTTT.

The rearrangement links TRBV15 to TRBJ1-6, with 10 bases fitting TRBD1. Per germline, CDR1 LNHNV and CDR2 YYDKDF (reference sequence). V was pared by 5 bases and J by 5 bases, with 3 bases of the junction left unmatched. The CDR3 covers 15 residues. The CDR3 DNA is TGTGCCACCAGCGGCGGACAGGGGGATAATTCACCCCTCCACTTT. Protein: CATSGGQGDNSPLHF. Looking up the rest from reference TRBV15 and TRBJ1-6 gives the full variable domain: DAMVIQNPRYQVTQFGKPVTLSCSQTLNHNVMYWYQQKSSQAPKLLFHYYDKDFNNEADTPDNFQSRRPNTSFCFLDIRSPGLGDTAMYLCATSGGQGDNSPLHFGNGTRLTVT.